The subject of this entry is one T cell receptor (beta chain). Original handling: Using reference gene primer amplification, nucleated cell counts were estimated. The table came from immunoSEQ multiplex PCR; TCRdb's copy has only in-frame clones and leaves some out. The DNA gave D and trimming, while V, J and clone size come from that table. Counted here are roughly 250,000 clones, 88% occurring once; the ten biggest clones make up about 1%. The sample comes from a study of blood T cell repertoires in COVID-19. Overall study: Samples came from the United States, Italy and Spain, spanning acute and convalescent COVID-19. PBMCs, B-cell-depleted T cells, or T cells provided the cDNA or gDNA that made up the material.

The ends were cut back, 4 bases at V and 7 bases at J, with 15 bases in the middle. CDR3 length equals 14 residues. The V gene's germline CDR1 is SGHDT and CDR2 YYEEEE. The chain is built from TRBV5-6 and TRBJ2-4; possibly TRBD2 for D (5 bases). This TCR was sampled from a woman in her thirties or forties who had recovered from COVID-19. Sample: peripheral blood. DNA of the CDR3: TGTGCCAGCAGCCTAAGACAACGAGGGAACATTCAGTACTTC. It yields the protein CASSLRQRGNIQYF.